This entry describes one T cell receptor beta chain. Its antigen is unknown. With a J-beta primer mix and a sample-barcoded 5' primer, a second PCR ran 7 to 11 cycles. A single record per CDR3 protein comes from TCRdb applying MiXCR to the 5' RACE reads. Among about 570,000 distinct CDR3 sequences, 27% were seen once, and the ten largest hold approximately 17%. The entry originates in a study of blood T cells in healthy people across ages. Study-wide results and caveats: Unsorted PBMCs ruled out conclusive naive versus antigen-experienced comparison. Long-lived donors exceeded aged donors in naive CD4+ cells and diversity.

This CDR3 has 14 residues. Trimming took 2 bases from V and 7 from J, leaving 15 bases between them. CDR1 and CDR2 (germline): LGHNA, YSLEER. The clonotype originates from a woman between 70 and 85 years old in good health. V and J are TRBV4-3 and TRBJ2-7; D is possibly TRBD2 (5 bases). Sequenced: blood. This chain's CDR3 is CASSQLGRVSEQYF. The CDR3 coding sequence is TGCGCCAGCAGCCAACTAGGGAGAGTGTCAGAGCAGTACTTC.